This is a list of T cell receptor beta chains from one sample in a study of blood T cell repertoires in COVID-19. Here immunoSEQ multiplex PCR was the method, and the copy in TCRdb shows in-frame clones only, minus some. In the table there are 150,000 to 180,000 clones, roughly 80% of which are singletons. The sample taken for sequencing was peripheral blood. These receptors originate from a woman between 55 and 75 years old with acute or convalescent COVID-19. CDR3s include the opening cysteine and the closing phenylalanine or tryptophan. Fields, in order: clone size, V gene, J gene, CDR3 protein. A clone size is listed for some rows: how often the clone was seen (once, few, many), or a class if it is expanded.

>-|TRBV19|TRBJ2-1
CASSSGQGSNEQFF
>few|TRBV30|TRBJ1-5
CAWSENTQPQHF
>-|TRBV7-3|TRBJ2-1
CASSLTAYNEQFF
>few|TRBV7-8|TRBJ1-4
CASSFSTGNEKLFF
>-|TRBV3-1/TRBV3-2|TRBJ1-6
CASSQDRRTGFNSPLHF
>-|TRBV10-3|TRBJ1-2
CAISEGTGRAYGYTF
>once|TRBV19|TRBJ2-3
CASSTQGIVTDTQYF
>-|TRBV2|TRBJ1-2
CASSEDRVLGYTF
>-|TRBV7-9|TRBJ2-7
CASSLGPGTSAYEQYF
>few|TRBV6-5|TRBJ2-2
CASKNTGGRSLFF
>-|TRBV7-9|TRBJ1-5
CASSPEQGAHQPQHF
>few|TRBV19|TRBJ2-2
CASRPHRGEDTGELFF
>-|TRBV18|TRBJ1-3
CASSPPRGRNSGNTIYF
>-|TRBV30|TRBJ1-2
CAWSGRGGTNYGYTF
>once|TRBV6-4|TRBJ2-2
CASSPWTSRNTGELFF
>-|TRBV30|TRBJ1-6
CAWRPGTGDFYNSPLHF
>-|TRBV29-1|TRBJ2-7
CSVPGQDFYEQYF
>-|TRBV7-9|TRBJ1-5
CASSPGVAGIQPQHF
>-|TRBV6-5|TRBJ1-4
CASSYRPRSNEKLFF
>-|TRBV25-1|TRBJ1-5
CASSVTGSNQPQHF
>-|TRBV9|TRBJ1-4
CASSAGQLNEKLFF
>-|TRBV9|TRBJ2-2
CASSAGRDTGELFF
>-|TRBV7-6|TRBJ2-7
CASSQATGGGYEQYF
>-|TRBV5-1|TRBJ2-3
CASNQGRGLTDTQYF
>-|TRBV11-2|TRBJ2-5
CASSLVGETQYF
>-|TRBV5-1|TRBJ2-6
CASSLRTVSSSGANVLTF
>-|TRBV9|TRBJ1-1
CASSAIQGYTEAFF
>-|TRBV5-1|TRBJ1-1
CASSLESGLEAFF
>-|TRBV5-1|TRBJ2-5
CASSQPGLAGRETQYF
>-|TRBV9|TRBJ2-2
CASSLFSSEAGELFF
>-|TRBV2|TRBJ1-2
CASSEGHLTSYGYTF
>-|TRBV13|TRBJ1-1
CASSPDRGLDTEAFF
>-|TRBV2|TRBJ1-6
CARSQGLQNSPLHF
>-|TRBV5-1|TRBJ1-4
CASKDSPVGNEKLFF
>-|TRBV7-9|TRBJ2-3
CASRSGTSGGYTDTQYF
>-|TRBV30|TRBJ1-5
CAWSLGQWTHQPQHF
>-|TRBV5-6|TRBJ1-4
CASSLGATGVEKLFF
>-|TRBV6-1|TRBJ1-2
CASSEPGQGNYGYTF
>-|TRBV10-3|TRBJ1-2
CASTGGESYTF
>-|TRBV7-6|TRBJ2-3
CASSASGRTNTQYF
>-|TRBV27|TRBJ2-7
CASSYRDRGNYEQYF
>-|TRBV7-8|TRBJ1-5
CASSLPQGGNQPQHF
>-|TRBV2|TRBJ2-5
CASSVLTIQETQYF
>-|TRBV3-1/TRBV3-2|TRBJ2-1
CASSPSRGSRVTREQFF
>-|TRBV4-1|TRBJ2-2
CASSTGQVNTGELFF
>-|TRBV30|TRBJ1-1
CAWTIQGGGTEAFF
>-|TRBV11-3|TRBJ2-7
CASSLEGGQELSYEQYF
>-|TRBV6-5|TRBJ2-1
CASCEGNEQFF
>-|TRBV28|TRBJ1-3
CASSWAQGNGGIHGNTIYF
>once|TRBV19|TRBJ1-1
CASNNQPTIRTEAFF
>-|TRBV16|TRBJ1-5
CASSPTVNQPQHF